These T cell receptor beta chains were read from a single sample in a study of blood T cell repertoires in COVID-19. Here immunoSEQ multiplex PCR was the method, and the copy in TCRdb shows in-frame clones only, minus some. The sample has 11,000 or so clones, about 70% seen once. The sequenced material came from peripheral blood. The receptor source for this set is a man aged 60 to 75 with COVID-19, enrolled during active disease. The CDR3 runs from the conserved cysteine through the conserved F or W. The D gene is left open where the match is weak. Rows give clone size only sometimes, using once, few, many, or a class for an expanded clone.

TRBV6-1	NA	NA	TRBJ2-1	CASSETYEVIYNEQFF	TGTGCCAGCAGTGAAACCTACGAGGTTATCTACAATGAGCAGTTCTTC
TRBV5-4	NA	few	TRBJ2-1	CASSLGGRVLDEQFF	TGTGCCAGCAGCTTGGGCGGGCGGGTGCTCGATGAGCAGTTCTTC
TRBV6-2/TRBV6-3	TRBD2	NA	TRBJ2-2	CASSLPSSGGTGELFF	TGTGCCAGCAGCCTCCCGTCTAGCGGGGGCACCGGGGAGCTGTTTTTT
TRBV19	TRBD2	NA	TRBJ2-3	CASSPLASGGIDTQYF	TGTGCCAGTAGTCCCCTCGCTAGCGGGGGGATAGATACGCAGTATTTT
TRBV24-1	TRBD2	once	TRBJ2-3	CATGQTSGSIATQYF	TGTGCCACCGGTCAGACTAGCGGGAGTATAGCTACGCAGTATTTT
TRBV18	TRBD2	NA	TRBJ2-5	CASSPPGLAGGETQYF	TGTGCCAGCTCACCACCGGGTCTAGCGGGGGGAGAGACCCAGTACTTC
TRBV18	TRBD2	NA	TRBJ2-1	CASSSGLAGANEQFF	TGTGCCAGCTCATCGGGACTAGCGGGAGCCAATGAGCAGTTCTTC
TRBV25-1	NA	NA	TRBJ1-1	CASSESSVAFF	TGTGCCAGCAGTGAATCATCGGTCGCTTTCTTT
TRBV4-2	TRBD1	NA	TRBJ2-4	CASSQDPGGQTVDIQYF	TGTGCCAGCAGCCAAGATCCAGGGGGACAGACAGTTGACATTCAGTACTTC
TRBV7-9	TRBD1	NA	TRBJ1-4	CASSLGRGVNEKLFF	TGTGCCAGCAGCTTAGGCAGGGGGGTAAATGAAAAACTGTTTTTT
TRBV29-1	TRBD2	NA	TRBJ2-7	CSVDGLAGRQNYEQYF	TGCAGCGTAGACGGACTAGCGGGTCGACAAAACTACGAGCAGTACTTC
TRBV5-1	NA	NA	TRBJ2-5	CASTGVETQYF	TGCGCCAGCACAGGGGTCGAGACCCAGTACTTC
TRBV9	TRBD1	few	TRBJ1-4	CASSPTGTGNEKLFF	TGTGCCAGCAGCCCGACCGGGACAGGGAATGAAAAACTGTTTTTT
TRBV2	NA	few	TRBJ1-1	CASSQQVKNTEAFF	TGTGCCAGCAGTCAACAGGTAAAGAACACTGAAGCTTTCTTT
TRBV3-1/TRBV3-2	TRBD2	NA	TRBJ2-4	CASSRTSGLAKNIQYF	TGTGCCAGCAGCCGGACTAGCGGGTTAGCCAAAAACATTCAGTACTTC
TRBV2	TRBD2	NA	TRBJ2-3	CASRSSGTTDTQYF	TGTGCCAGCAGATCCAGCGGGACCACAGATACGCAGTATTTT
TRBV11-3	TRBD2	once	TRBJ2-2	CASSLSGTTGELFF	TGTGCCAGCAGCCTCAGCGGGACCACCGGGGAGCTGTTTTTT
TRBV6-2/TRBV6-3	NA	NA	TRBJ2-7	CASSYSNRGTPSYEQYF	TGTGCCAGCAGTTACTCGAACCGGGGGACCCCCTCCTACGAGCAGTACTTC
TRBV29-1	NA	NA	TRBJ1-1	CSVESSGEHTEAFF	TGCAGCGTTGAATCTTCAGGGGAACACACTGAAGCTTTCTTT
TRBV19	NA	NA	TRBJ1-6	CASSIADRNNSPLHF	TGTGCCAGTAGTATAGCGGACAGAAATAATTCACCCCTCCACTTT
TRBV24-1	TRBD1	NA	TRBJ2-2	CATSVQGADTGELFF	TGTGCCACCAGTGTACAGGGGGCGGACACCGGGGAGCTGTTTTTT
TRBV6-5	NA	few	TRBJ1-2	CASSYSNRGYTF	TGTGCCAGCAGTTACTCGAACAGGGGCTACACCTTC
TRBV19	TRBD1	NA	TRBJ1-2	CASTASDRANGYTF	TGTGCCAGTACCGCCTCGGACAGGGCCAATGGCTACACCTTC
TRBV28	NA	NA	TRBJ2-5	CASSSLQETQYF	TGTGCCAGCTCTAGCCTCCAAGAGACCCAGTACTTC
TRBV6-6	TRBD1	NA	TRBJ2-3	CASSSRDRDLTDTQYF	TGTGCCAGCAGCTCCCGCGACAGGGACCTCACAGATACGCAGTATTTT
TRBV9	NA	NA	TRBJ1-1	CASSVDVRGGNTEAFF	TGTGCCAGCAGCGTCGATGTGAGGGGGGGAAACACTGAAGCTTTCTTT
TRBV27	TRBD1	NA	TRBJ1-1	CASSSSTGITEAFF	TGTGCCAGCAGTTCGTCGACAGGGATAACTGAAGCTTTCTTT
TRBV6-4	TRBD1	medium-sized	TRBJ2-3	CASSGTGGTDTQYF	TGTGCCAGCAGTGGGACAGGGGGCACAGATACGCAGTATTTT